The T cell receptor beta chain described here comes from a study of radiotherapy plus CTLA-4 blockade in lung cancer. Clones were read by immunoSEQ multiplex PCR, and TCRdb kept only the in-frame ones, dropping some. This table has approximately 83,000 clones, about four fifths appearing once. This CDR3 is built from 14 residues. V dropped 5 bases and J dropped 11; count of bases not matched to a gene: 4. Looked up from germline, CDR1 is LNHDA and CDR2 is SQIVND (reference sequence). This TCR was sampled from a human donor with non-small cell lung cancer who had a partial response to radiotherapy plus ipilimumab. Some clones in this sample may be carry-over from other donors' samples. Sequences were derived from peripheral blood, sampled from a patient treated with radiotherapy plus ipilimumab. The chain combines TRBV19 with TRBJ2-2; TRBD2 agrees at 14 bases. CDR3 protein: CASSRLAGGGELFF. The CDR3 DNA is TGTGCCAGTAGTCGACTAGCGGGGGGGGGTGAGCTGTTTTTT.